Listed here are 9 T cell receptor beta chains from one sample, sequenced in a study of CD8 T cell repertoires and HIV-1 epitope variants. Assay used: immunoSEQ multiplex PCR; TCRdb lists only in-frame clones, some missing. The profile shows approximately 6,000 clones, approximately 70% of them singletons. These receptors lack a known antigen. Sequencing was done on a sample of cultured CD8+ T cells derived from PBMCs. These receptors were collected from a male donor with HIV.

This clone was seen only once. The chain joins TRBV6-5 to TRBJ1-2; possibly TRBD1 for D (6 bases). CDR3 size: 13 residues. Germline CDR1 reads MNHEY; CDR2 reads SVGAGI. V was pared by 6 bases and J by 2 bases, with 10 bases between. In DNA, the CDR3 is TGTGCCAGCAGAAGGACAGCGAACTATGGCTACACCTTC. Amino acid sequence: CASRRTANYGYTF.

A few counts support this clone. V usage is TRBV4-1 and J usage is TRBJ1-1; no firm D call. The CDR3 is 13 amino acids. V was shortened by 2 bases and J by 4 bases, with 8 bases between the two germline ends. Per germline, CDR1 MGHRA and CDR2 YSYEKL. The chain's CDR3 is CASSQFGFTEAFF. As DNA, the CDR3 is TGCGCCAGCAGCCAATTTGGATTCACTGAAGCTTTCTTT.

The rearrangement links TRBV30 to TRBJ2-7; TRBD1 matches at 8 bases. J gave up 7 bases and V 4 bases, and 6 bases lay outside the gene matches. Germline V gene lookup returns CDR1 GTSNPN and CDR2 SVGIG (reference sequence). This CDR3 contains 12 residues. The CDR3 spells CAWTGGQGEQYF. The CDR3 nucleotides read TGTGCCTGGACAGGGGGCCAGGGGGAGCAGTACTTC.

This chain joins TRBV19 and TRBJ2-2, with a weak D call TRBD1 (6 bases). Trimming pared 1 base from V and 4 bases from J, leaving 10 bases between. The CDR3 is 15 residues long. Germline V gives CDR1 LNHDA, CDR2 SQIVND (reference sequence). The CDR3: CASSIGGGRTGELFF. CDR3 sequence (DNA): TGTGCCAGTAGTATAGGAGGGGGACGCACCGGGGAGCTGTTTTTT.

This clone was seen more than once but under ten times. V is TRBV6-5 and J is TRBJ2-7, with a weak D call TRBD1 (5 bases). V was shortened by 4 bases and J by 1 base, with 11 bases between the two germline ends. The CDR3 has 14 residues. From germline, CDR1 is MNHEY and CDR2 SVGAGI. CDR3 region: CASSFSRGSYEQYF. CDR3 in DNA: TGTGCCAGCAGTTTCTCAAGGGGATCCTACGAGCAGTACTTC.

This clone was detected a few times. This chain links TRBV4-3 with TRBJ1-4; the match to TRBD1 covers 8 bases. The CDR3 extends over 15 amino acids. With V trimmed by 3 bases and J by 8 bases, 8 bases remained unmatched. Germline values: CDR1 LGHNA, CDR2 YSLEER. In DNA, the CDR3 is TGCGCCAGCAGCCAGGCAGGGGGCGCCGAGGAAAAACTGTTTTTT. It specifies CASSQAGGAEEKLFF.

This chain joins TRBV10-2 and TRBJ2-7, with D unclear. CDR1 and CDR2 (germline): WSHSY, SAAADI. The CDR3 length is 14 residues. V was clipped by 6 bases and J by 6 bases, with 18 bases between them. CDR3 amino acids: CASSARPNWAEQYF. CDR3 sequence (DNA): TGCGCCAGCAGCGCTCGTCCGAATTGGGCCGAGCAGTACTTC.

Comment on this clone: This sample also contains other DNA sequences that code for the same CDR3. The chain has TRBV28 and TRBJ1-1; D gene uncertain. The V and J ends lost 6 bases and 1 base respectively, with 9 bases between them. The CDR3 has 13 residues. Germline assignment: CDR1 MDHEN and CDR2 SYDVKM. CDR3 loop: CASSLTGNTEAFF. DNA of the CDR3: TGTGCCAGCAGCTTGACTGGGAACACTGAAGCTTTCTTT.

V is TRBV5-6 and J is TRBJ2-7, with 10 bases aligning to TRBD1. This CDR3 has 16 amino acids. The V gene's germline CDR1 is SGHDT and CDR2 YYEEEE. V trimming: 4 bases; J trimming: 4 bases; junction bases outside the gene matches: 11. In nucleotides, the CDR3 is TGTGCCAGCAGCACAGAGACAGGGGGCGCGGTATACGAGCAGTACTTC. It specifies CASSTETGGAVYEQYF.